The 10 T cell receptor beta chains below come from one sample, sequenced in a study of blood T cells in healthy people across ages. For the second PCR, which ran for about 7 to 11 cycles, a sample-barcoded 5' primer and a J-beta primer mix were used. TCRdb called the 5' RACE reads again in MiXCR, with one record for every CDR3 protein. Here the sample spans approximately 900,000 distinct CDR3 sequences, 25% to 30% being singletons. The same data also contributed to another study, on T cells of mothers and their children.

Sample: blood. The receptors here all came from a woman in her 40s in good health.

This clonotype was counted only a few times. J is TRBJ1-1 and V is TRBV6-6; tentatively, D is TRBD1 (5 bases). V lost 3 bases and J lost 1, with 9 bases in between. CDR1 MNHNY and CDR2 SVGAGI come from the germline V gene (reference sequence). CDR3 length: 14 residues. The CDR3 DNA is TGTGCCAGCAGTTATAAGGGGCCGAACACTGAAGCTTTCTTT. Protein product: CASSYKGPNTEAFF.

Note on this clonotype: A read error may account for a junction end that differs from germline. V is TRBV7-2 and J is TRBJ2-1; D is unclear. CDR1 and CDR2 (germline): SGHTA, FQGNSA. The CDR3 loop spans 14 amino acids. CDR3: CASSLPTFDNVQFF. CDR3 coding DNA: TGTGCCAGCAGCCTTCCTACCTTTGACAATGTGCAGTTCTTC.

Regarding this clonotype: A much larger clonotype is one base distant, so this may be a read error. The chain carries TRBV10-3 and TRBJ2-5; D perhaps matches TRBD2 (6 bases). Germline V lookup: CDR1 ENHRY, CDR2 SYGVKD. Deletions cut 1 base from V and 4 bases from J, with 10 bases between. The CDR3 runs to 14 residues. CDR3 nucleotides: TGTGCCATCAGTGAGTGGGGGGAGCGAGAGACCCAGTACTTC. Translated: CAISEWGERETQYF.

This chain uses TRBV20-1 with TRBJ1-6; TRBD1 matches 11 bases. Germline CDR1 and CDR2: DFQATT and SNEGSKA (reference sequence). The CDR3 contains 16 residues. The V gene end was trimmed by 6 bases and the J gene end by 3 bases; junction bases not matched to a gene: 7. CDR3 amino acids: CSAPWTGGGYNSPLHF. In nucleotides, the CDR3 is TGCAGTGCCCCCTGGACAGGGGGCGGCTATAATTCACCCCTCCACTTT.

This clonotype appeared once. A much bigger clone sits one base away, suggesting this may be a read error. The chain uses TRBV20-1 and TRBJ2-3; the D call may be TRBD1 or TRBD2 (5 bases each). The CDR3 is made up of 14 amino acids. The germline CDR1 and CDR2 sequences are DFQATT and SNEGSKA (reference sequence). The CDR3 DNA follows: TGCAGTGCTTGGGGAGCGGCATCCACAGGTACGCAGTATTTT. Translating gives CSAWGAASTGTQYF.

The chain carries TRBV5-1 and TRBJ1-1; 9 nucleotides agree with TRBD1. Germline V gene data show CDR1 as SGHRS and CDR2 as YFSETQ. J was trimmed by 4 bases and V by 4 bases; bases with no gene match: 11. The CDR3 is made up of 16 amino acids. The CDR3 bases are TGCGCCAGCAGCCCCGGGACAGGGTGGTTATCCACTGAAGCTTTCTTT. The encoded protein is CASSPGTGWLSTEAFF.

Only a few counts were recorded for this clonotype. The chain couples TRBV5-1 to TRBJ2-7; 14 nucleotides agree with TRBD2. This CDR3 spans 19 amino acids. Germline V lookup: CDR1 SGHRS, CDR2 YFSETQ. The V gene end was trimmed by 4 bases and the J gene end by 0 bases; junction bases not matched to a gene: 12. In DNA form, the CDR3 reads TGCGCCAGCAGCCTGACTGGAGGACTAGCGGGGGGCCTCTCCTACGAGCAGTACTTC. Translating gives CASSLTGGLAGGLSYEQYF. Variable domain in full (rest from reference TRBV5-1 and TRBJ2-7): KAGVTQTPRYLIKTRGQQVTLSCSPISGHRSVSWYQQTPGQGLQFLFEYFSETQRNKGNFPGRFSGRQFSNSRSEMNVSTLELGDSALYLCASSLTGGLAGGLSYEQYFGPGTRLTVT.

This clonotype was recorded at least ten times. The rearrangement links TRBV14 to TRBJ2-4, with D unresolved. CDR1 SGHDN and CDR2 FVKESK come from the germline V gene. V was shortened by 2 bases and J by 7 bases, with 9 bases between the two germline ends. The CDR3 contains 13 residues. DNA for the CDR3: TGTGCCAGCAGCCAATCCTTGGGGAACATTCAGTACTTC. Translation: CASSQSLGNIQYF.

This clonotype was observed a few times. The J gene is TRBJ2-5, the V gene TRBV2; 8 bases match TRBD2. V trimming: 7 bases; J trimming: 0 bases; junction bases outside the gene matches: 13. The CDR3 loop spans 17 amino acids. Germline CDR1 is SNHLY and CDR2 is FYNNEI. The CDR3 nucleotides read TGTGCCAGCAAAAAGGGTGTAGTAGCGGGGTACCAAGAGACCCAGTACTTC. This gives the protein CASKKGVVAGYQETQYF.

This clonotype was seen at least ten times. Written as DNA, the CDR3 is TGCAGTGCCGCGACGGGAACGAGCAATCAGCCCCAGCATTTT. Residues: CSAATGTSNQPQHF. The chain couples TRBV20-1 to TRBJ1-5; no clear D gene. The CDR3 spans 14 residues. The V end lost 6 bases, the J end lost 1 base, and 13 bases lay between the germline ends. CDR1 and CDR2 (germline): DFQATT, SNEGSKA (reference sequence).